This T cell receptor (beta chain) was identified in a study of blood T cell repertoires in COVID-19. TCRdb keeps only in-frame clones here, not all; method: immunoSEQ multiplex PCR. The sample shows 300,000 to 500,000 clones, 88% of them seen only once. There are 14 residues in the CDR3. CDR1 KGHDR and CDR2 SFDVKD come from the germline V gene. The V and J ends lost 3 bases and 4 bases, in that order; junction bases with no gene match: 1. Sequencing was carried out using PBMCs or T cells enriched from blood (not recorded which). This chain uses TRBV24-1 with TRBJ1-5; 8 bases are shared with TRBD1. The TCR was taken from a woman aged 25 to 39 with acute COVID-19. The CDR3 nucleotides are TGTGCCACCAGTGATCGGACAGGGAATCAGCCCCAGCATTTT. Translation gives CATSDRTGNQPQHF.